These 32 T cell receptor beta chains originate from one sample sequenced in a study of cytomegalovirus exposure and HLA in healthy donors. This PCR relied on a set of 60 Vbeta primers and 13 Jbeta primers. Data came from immunoSEQ multiplex PCR; TCRdb stores just in-frame clones and leaves some out. The data contain around 190,000 clones, 82% of them singletons. The sample comprised PBMCs. These receptors originate from a woman in her forties or fifties in good health and CMV-seronegative.

The table lists this clone with a few counts. The J gene is TRBJ2-5, the V gene TRBV11-2; 9 bases map to TRBD1. Germline CDR1 SGHAT, CDR2 FQNNGV. The V gene end was trimmed by 4 bases and the J gene end by 6 bases; junction bases not matched to a gene: 3. The CDR3 spans 13 residues. CDR3 sequence (DNA): TGTGCCAGCAGCTCCTACAGGGGGCAGACCCAGTACTTC. Its translation is CASSSYRGQTQYF.

This chain uses TRBV27 with TRBJ1-2, with 7 bases that match TRBD1. Germline assignment: CDR1 MNHEY and CDR2 SMNVEV (reference sequence). The length of the CDR3 is 12 residues. V lost 6 bases, J lost 8 bases, and 6 bases stayed unmatched. CDR3 DNA: TGTGCCAGCAGCCGACAGGGTAGCGGCTACACCTTC. This sequence encodes CASSRQGSGYTF.

The chain couples TRBV29-1 to TRBJ1-1; no definite D call. The length of the CDR3 is 11 residues. The V end lost 5 bases, the J end lost 7 bases, and 11 bases lay between the germline ends. Germline V CDR1 and CDR2: SQVTM, ANQGSEA. CDR3 sequence: CSVSFGDEAFF. CDR3 DNA sequence: TGCAGCGTTAGTTTCGGGGATGAAGCTTTCTTT.

The genes are TRBV6-6 and TRBJ1-3, with D possibly matching TRBD1 (6 bases). Germline loops: CDR1 MNHNY, CDR2 SVGAGI (reference sequence). The CDR3 has 15 residues. Trimming left V 6 bases short and J 0 bases short, with 12 bases between. In nucleotides, the CDR3 is TGTGCCAGCAGACTTATGACAGGCTCTGGAAACACCATATATTTT. Its translation is CASRLMTGSGNTIYF.

This clone is a singleton in its sample. The rearrangement links TRBV19 to TRBJ1-5; D call uncertain. CDR3 size: 13 residues. Between the trimmed V and J ends, which lost 0 bases and 7 bases, there was a span of 7 bases. The germline gives CDR1 LNHDA, CDR2 SQIVND (reference sequence). The DNA of the CDR3 is TGTGCCAGTAGTATAGATATGGAGCAGCCCCAGCATTTT. Translated, it gives CASSIDMEQPQHF.

The rearrangement joins TRBV29-1 to TRBJ2-1; a possible D gene is TRBD2 (6 bases). Trimming took off 1 base at V and 6 bases at J, with 16 bases between the two ends. The length of the CDR3 is 15 residues. Germline lookup yields CDR1 SQVTM and CDR2 ANQGSEA. The CDR3 sequence is CSVEGREYEGNEQFF. The CDR3 DNA follows: TGCAGCGTTGAAGGACGGGAGTATGAAGGCAATGAGCAGTTCTTC.

The J gene is TRBJ2-1, the V gene TRBV6-4; a weak D match, TRBD2 (6 bases). This CDR3 region has 16 residues. Trimming removed 6 bases from V and 7 bases from J, with 22 bases in between. CDR1 and CDR2 from the germline V gene are MRHNA and SNTAGT. The CDR3, as DNA: TGTGCCAGCAGAGTGACTAGAGGCGACAGCCTGAATGAGCAGTTCTTC. Its protein product is CASRVTRGDSLNEQFF.

This clone turned up a few times. This chain links TRBV4-1 with TRBJ2-1; TRBD1 aligns across 9 bases. The length of the CDR3 is 15 residues. CDR1 and CDR2 from the germline V gene are MGHRA and YSYEKL. V trimming: 1 base; J trimming: 10 bases; junction bases outside the gene matches: 8. The CDR3 coding sequence is TGCGCCAGCAGCCAAGGGGGACAGGGTTCGTGGGAGCAGTTCTTC. Amino acids: CASSQGGQGSWEQFF.

This rearrangement joins TRBV28 to TRBJ1-2, with 9 bases lining up with TRBD1. The CDR3 covers 17 residues. V was clipped by 3 bases and J by 4 bases; unmatched bases: 12. CDR1 and CDR2 (germline): MDHEN, SYDVKM. The CDR3: CASSFGGQGTQLYGYTF. In DNA, the CDR3 is TGTGCCAGCAGTTTCGGCGGACAGGGGACTCAGCTCTATGGCTACACCTTC.

The chain is built from TRBV19 and TRBJ2-3; TRBD2 aligns across 13 bases. In germline, CDR1 is LNHDA, CDR2 SQIVND (reference sequence). The CDR3 has 18 residues. With 4 bases clipped from V and 1 base from J, the junction kept 8 bases outside the gene matches. The CDR3 nucleotides are TGTGCCAGTAGTAAAACTAGCGGGAGGGCCGGAGGCACAGATACGCAGTATTTT. It translates to CASSKTSGRAGGTDTQYF.

CDR3: CATSRFSGGGAWDEQFF. The CDR3 nucleotides read TGTGCCACCAGCAGATTCTCCGGGGGGGGTGCTTGGGATGAGCAGTTCTTC. V usage is TRBV15 and J usage is TRBJ2-1, with 8 bases that match TRBD2. Germline CDR1 and CDR2: LNHNV and YYDKDF (reference sequence). This CDR3 region has 17 residues. Trimming cost V 2 bases and J 8 bases; bases outside gene matches: 14.

The V gene is TRBV7-9, the J gene TRBJ2-7; D might be TRBD2 (5 bases). The V end lost 3 bases, the J end lost 0 bases, and 15 bases lay between the germline ends. Germline CDR1 reads SEHNR; CDR2 reads FQNEAQ (reference sequence). CDR3 size: 16 residues. As DNA, the CDR3 is TGTGCCAGCAGCTTGATTGTAAGCGGAAACTCCTACGAGCAGTACTTC. It specifies CASSLIVSGNSYEQYF.

V gene TRBV18 combines with J gene TRBJ2-5, with D tentatively TRBD1 (6 bases). Germline V lookup: CDR1 KGHSH, CDR2 LQKENI. CDR3 size: 15 residues. Trimming shortened V by 1 base and J by 11 bases, and 20 bases separated the two germline ends. The CDR3, as DNA: TGTGCCAGCTCACCACGGGACATCATTCTGGGGGAGCAGTACTTC. Protein: CASSPRDIILGEQYF. Drawing the rest from reference TRBV18 and TRBJ2-5, the complete variable domain is NAGVMQNPRHLVRRRGQEARLRCSPMKGHSHVYWYRQLPEEGLKFMVYLQKENIIDESGMPKERFSAEFPKEGPSILRIQQVVRGDSAAYFCASSPRDIILGEQYFGPGTRLLVL.

This sequence joins TRBV4-1 and TRBJ2-5; tentative D call: TRBD1 (5 bases). Between the trimmed V and J ends, which lost 4 bases and 5 bases, there was a span of 11 bases. In germline, CDR1 is MGHRA, CDR2 YSYEKL. This CDR3 contains 13 residues. The CDR3 DNA reads TGCGCCAGCAGCCGCCTTGCAGGGGAGACCCAGTACTTC. Translating gives CASSRLAGETQYF.

The chain recombines TRBV4-3 with TRBJ1-5; 7 bases are shared with TRBD1. CDR3 length: 15 amino acids. V lost 3 bases and J lost 6; bases outside the gene matches: 8. Per germline, CDR1 LGHNA and CDR2 YSLEER. The CDR3 DNA reads as TGCGCCAGCAGCCAGGGAGACAGGGCTTGTCAGCCCCAGCATTTT. It translates to CASSQGDRACQPQHF.

This clone showed up just once. The chain couples TRBV28 to TRBJ1-6; D not certain. This CDR3 contains 13 residues. V was trimmed by 5 bases and J by 9 bases, leaving 11 bases between them. Germline V gene data show CDR1 as MDHEN and CDR2 as SYDVKM. Here the CDR3 reads CASSPLQLSPLHF. The CDR3 DNA sequence: TGTGCCAGCAGTCCCCTCCAACTTTCACCCCTCCACTTT.

CDR3 in DNA: TGTGCCAGCAGTTTCGGGGGAGGGCCAGATACGCAGTATTTT. As protein: CASSFGGGPDTQYF. The chain has TRBV28 and TRBJ2-3; 7 bases agree with TRBD2. Germline CDR1 is MDHEN and CDR2 is SYDVKM. J gave up 4 bases and V 3 bases, and 4 bases lay outside the gene matches. This CDR3 is 14 amino acids long. The full variable domain, in which reference TRBV28 and TRBJ2-3 provide the parts outside the CDR3, is DVKVTQSSRYLVKRTGEKVFLECVQDMDHENMFWYRQDPGLGLRLIYFSYDVKMKEKGDIPEGYSVSREKKERFSLILESASTNQTSMYLCASSFGGGPDTQYFGPGTRLTVL.

The chain uses TRBV5-1 and TRBJ1-1, with TRBD1 matching 8 bases. This CDR3 comprises 15 residues. Germline loops: CDR1 SGHRS, CDR2 YFSETQ. V shed 4 bases, J shed 3 bases, and the junction held 8 bases outside the gene matches. CDR3 residues: CASSLLTGADTEAFF. The CDR3 region has the DNA TGCGCCAGCAGCCTATTGACAGGGGCGGACACTGAAGCTTTCTTT. The full variable domain, rest sourced from reference TRBV5-1 and TRBJ1-1, is KAGVTQTPRYLIKTRGQQVTLSCSPISGHRSVSWYQQTPGQGLQFLFEYFSETQRNKGNFPGRFSGRQFSNSRSEMNVSTLELGDSALYLCASSLLTGADTEAFFGQGTRLTVV.

The V and J genes are TRBV7-2 and TRBJ2-3; the D is unclear. The V end was cut by 6 bases, the J end by 2 bases, with 6 bases between. The CDR3 runs to 12 residues. CDR1 is SGHTA, CDR2 FQGNSA, per germline. The CDR3 spells CASSLLTDTQYF. The CDR3 DNA is TGTGCCAGCAGTCTTCTCACAGATACGCAGTATTTT. Together with reference TRBV7-2 and TRBJ2-3, the CDR3 gives the full variable domain: GAGVSQSPSNKVTEKGKDVELRCDPISGHTALYWYRQSLGQGLEFLIYFQGNSAPDKSGLPSDRFSAERTGGSVSTLTIQRTQQEDSAVYLCASSLLTDTQYFGPGTRLTVL.

J is TRBJ1-1 and V is TRBV7-9; no clear D gene. The CDR3 runs 15 residues. V lost 0 bases and J lost 0, with 8 bases in between. Germline V gives CDR1 SEHNR, CDR2 FQNEAQ (reference sequence). The CDR3 DNA reads TGTGCCAGCAGCTTAGCTTGGAGTATGAACACTGAAGCTTTCTTT. This encodes CASSLAWSMNTEAFF.

The chain recombines TRBV7-2 with TRBJ2-7; 12 bases map to TRBD2. Trimming took 5 bases from V and 4 from J; bases not matched to a gene: 6. The CDR3 sequence is 15 residues long. Germline V lookup: CDR1 SGHTA, CDR2 FQGNSA. The DNA of the CDR3 is TGTGCCAGCAGCCAGACTAGCGGGGGTGGATACGAGCAGTACTTC. This translates into CASSQTSGGGYEQYF.

This chain connects TRBV7-9 to TRBJ2-1; D is unclear. This CDR3 comprises 13 residues. The germline gives CDR1 SEHNR, CDR2 FQNEAQ (reference sequence). Trimming stripped 2 bases from V and 5 bases from J, with 7 bases between. The CDR3 DNA reads TGTGCCAGCAGCTTACCTGTCCACAATGAGCAGTTCTTC. Its translation is CASSLPVHNEQFF. Variable domain in full (rest from reference TRBV7-9 and TRBJ2-1): DTGVSQNPRHKITKRGQNVTFRCDPISEHNRLYWYRQTLGQGPEFLTYFQNEAQLEKSRLLSDRFSAERPKGSFSTLEIQRTEQGDSAMYLCASSLPVHNEQFFGPGTRLTVL.

The chain is built from TRBV9 and TRBJ2-7, with 7 bases lining up with TRBD1. The germline V gene encodes CDR1 SGDLS and CDR2 YYNGEE. V shed 2 bases, J shed 3 bases, and the junction held 8 bases outside the gene matches. The CDR3 is made up of 15 amino acids. The CDR3 reads CASSVTGTAYYEQYF. The CDR3 nucleotides are TGTGCCAGCAGCGTCACCGGGACAGCCTACTACGAGCAGTACTTC. Full variable domain (missing parts from reference TRBV9 and TRBJ2-7): DSGVTQTPKHLITATGQRVTLRCSPRSGDLSVYWYQQSLDQGLQFLIQYYNGEERAKGNILERFSAQQFPDLHSELNLSSLELGDSALYFCASSVTGTAYYEQYFGPGTRLTVT.

The V and J genes are TRBV19 and TRBJ1-5, with D maybe TRBD1 (5 bases). V shed 7 bases and J shed 0 bases, with 13 bases lying between them. This CDR3 has 15 residues. Germline CDR1 reads LNHDA; CDR2 reads SQIVND (reference sequence). The CDR3 protein is CASTQGWGSNQPQHF. DNA of the CDR3: TGTGCCAGTACCCAGGGTTGGGGTAGCAATCAGCCCCAGCATTTT.

This chain links TRBV5-1 with TRBJ1-1; unclear D gene. CDR1 is SGHRS, CDR2 YFSETQ, per germline. The CDR3 sequence is 14 residues long. Trimming cost V 4 bases and J 3 bases, with 13 bases left between them. The CDR3 DNA sequence: TGCGCCAGCAGCCGACTCCCTCCGGACACTGAAGCTTTCTTT. This sequence encodes CASSRLPPDTEAFF.

The V and J genes are TRBV6-1 and TRBJ1-1; 7 bases are a match to TRBD1. The CDR3 consists of 15 residues. From germline, CDR1 is MNHNS and CDR2 SASEGT. Trimming removed 4 bases from V and 10 bases from J; junction bases left unmatched: 15. For the CDR3, the DNA is TGTGCCAGCAGTGCCCAGACAGGGCCCTATGGCGGAGCTTTCTTT. It translates to CASSAQTGPYGGAFF.

The J gene is TRBJ2-7, the V gene TRBV28, with a weak D call TRBD2 (5 bases). The V end was cut by 7 bases, the J end by 6 bases, with 16 bases between. Germline-derived CDR1 and CDR2 are MDHEN and SYDVKM. The CDR3 contains 13 residues. CDR3 DNA: TGTGCCAGCAACCCACTAGGTCGAGTCGAGCAGTACTTC. It translates to CASNPLGRVEQYF.

The chain carries TRBV7-9 and TRBJ2-2, with D possibly TRBD1 on 5 matching bases. V gave up 2 bases and J gave up 11 bases, with 9 bases separating them. Germline assignment: CDR1 SEHNR and CDR2 FQNEAQ (reference sequence). This CDR3 spans 12 amino acids. CDR3 nucleotide sequence: TGTGCCAGCAGCTTACAGGGTTTAGAGCTGTTTTTT. Amino acids: CASSLQGLELFF.

The V gene is TRBV19, the J gene TRBJ2-3; D is perhaps TRBD2 (6 bases). The V gene's germline CDR1 is LNHDA and CDR2 SQIVND (reference sequence). This CDR3 comprises 13 residues. V was shortened by 1 base and J by 4 bases, with 6 bases between the two germline ends. CDR3 coding DNA: TGTGCCAGTAGTATAGGCGGGGCAGATACGCAGTATTTT. Translated, it gives CASSIGGADTQYF.

This clone was seen once. The CDR3 sequence: CASSPTPNQPQHF. DNA for the CDR3: TGTGCCAGCAGCCCAACACCCAATCAGCCCCAGCATTTT. The rearrangement links TRBV7-9 to TRBJ1-5; D ambiguous. CDR3 length: 13 amino acids. Germline loops: CDR1 SEHNR, CDR2 FQNEAQ (reference sequence). V dropped 5 bases and J dropped 3 bases, with 8 bases sitting between them.

The chain is built from TRBV5-1 and TRBJ1-6; TRBD1 matches at 10 bases. Trimming took 3 bases from V and 0 from J; bases not matched to a gene: 3. Germline V gives CDR1 SGHRS, CDR2 YFSETQ. The length of the CDR3 is 17 residues. The DNA for the CDR3 is TGCGCCAGCAGCTCGACAGGGGGCAGCTCCTATAATTCACCCCTCCACTTT. Residues: CASSSTGGSSYNSPLHF.

The gene calls are TRBV5-1 and TRBJ2-7; 9 nucleotides agree with TRBD2. There are 17 residues in the CDR3. Germline lookup yields CDR1 SGHRS and CDR2 YFSETQ. V was clipped by 0 bases and J by 4 bases; unmatched bases: 11. The CDR3 sequence is CASSLDGRAGGAYEQYF. As DNA, the CDR3 is TGCGCCAGCAGCTTGGACGGTCGGGCGGGAGGGGCATACGAGCAGTACTTC.